The next 11 T cell receptor beta chains were all read from a single sample in a study of shared clonotypes between healthy human individuals. Data came from immunoSEQ multiplex PCR; TCRdb stores just in-frame clones and leaves some out. The table lists around 2.3 million clones, approximately 96% of them singletons. The specimen was naive CD4+ T cells sorted from blood. Subset specified: CD45RA+ positively selected. The origin of the receptors is a man younger than 30 in good health.

This chain joins TRBV28 and TRBJ1-4, with 7 bases identical to TRBD1. This CDR3 region has 17 residues. Germline assignment: CDR1 MDHEN and CDR2 SYDVKM. With 1 base clipped from V and 0 bases from J, the junction kept 5 bases outside the gene matches. CDR3 amino acids: CASSLSGGHPTNEKLFF. CDR3 in DNA: TGTGCCAGCAGTTTATCAGGGGGACACCCAACTAATGAAAAACTGTTTTTT.

As for this clone: Other DNA sequences in the sample encode the same CDR3. This chain uses TRBV7-9 with TRBJ1-2; D gene uncertain. CDR1 and CDR2 from the germline V gene are SEHNR and FQNEAQ (reference sequence). This CDR3 spans 12 amino acids. The V and J ends lost 5 bases and 4 bases respectively, with 8 bases between them. CDR3 coding DNA: TGTGCCAGCAGCCTCCCCGGCTATGGCTACACCTTC. Translating it yields CASSLPGYGYTF.

In its sample, this clone was seen once. The V gene is TRBV4-1, the J gene TRBJ1-4; D unresolved. The V end was cut by 0 bases, the J end by 14 bases, with 13 bases between. The CDR3 is 13 residues long. The V gene's germline CDR1 is MGHRA and CDR2 YSYEKL. For the CDR3, the DNA is TGCGCCAGCAGCCAAGATCAAACAGCGAGGCTGTTTTTT. As protein: CASSQDQTARLFF.

The chain is built from TRBV5-1 and TRBJ2-5; D is perhaps TRBD2 (5 bases). Germline CDR1 is SGHRS and CDR2 is YFSETQ. This CDR3 spans 14 amino acids. V gave up 2 bases and J gave up 2 bases, with 10 bases separating them. CDR3 in DNA: TGCGCCAGCAGCTTACCAGCGGCACAAGAGACCCAGTACTTC. It is translated as CASSLPAAQETQYF.

V is TRBV6-1 and J is TRBJ2-7; TRBD2 matches 14 bases. The V gene end was trimmed by 0 bases and the J gene end by 8 bases; junction bases not matched to a gene: 6. The germline gives CDR1 MNHNS, CDR2 SASEGT. There are 16 residues in the CDR3. The CDR3 sequence: CASSEAGLAGVGKQYF. The CDR3, as DNA: TGTGCCAGCAGTGAAGCGGGACTAGCGGGAGTAGGAAAGCAGTACTTC.

The CDR3 is CASSLSEIAYEQYF. DNA for the CDR3: TGTGCCAGCAGCTTGTCGGAGATTGCCTACGAGCAGTACTTC. V usage is TRBV13 and J usage is TRBJ2-7; no reliable D call. Germline V gives CDR1 PRHDT, CDR2 FYEKMQ (reference sequence). Trimming took 3 bases from V and 2 from J, leaving 11 bases between them. The CDR3 runs 14 residues.

This rearrangement joins TRBV7-2 to TRBJ2-1; D may be TRBD2 (6 bases). V gave up 7 bases and J gave up 4 bases, with 17 bases separating them. Per germline, CDR1 SGHTA and CDR2 FQGNSA. The CDR3 has 15 residues. CDR3 residues: CASTLGGGPYNEQFF. CDR3 sequence (DNA): TGTGCCAGCACCCTGGGGGGAGGCCCTTACAATGAGCAGTTCTTC. The whole variable domain, remainder taken from reference TRBV7-2 and TRBJ2-1, is GAGVSQSPSNKVTEKGKDVELRCDPISGHTALYWYRQSLGQGLEFLIYFQGNSAPDKSGLPSDRFSAERTGGSVSTLTIQRTQQEDSAVYLCASTLGGGPYNEQFFGPGTRLTVL.

The table lists this clone with a count of one. This chain connects TRBV11-2 to TRBJ2-3; the D gene is possibly TRBD1 (5 bases). Germline lookup yields CDR1 SGHAT and CDR2 FQNNGV. Deletions cut 6 bases from V and 4 bases from J, with 17 bases between. CDR3 size: 15 residues. DNA of the CDR3: TGTGCCAGCAGACCCAAGCAGGGCCGGTCAGATACGCAGTATTTT. Translating it yields CASRPKQGRSDTQYF.

J is TRBJ2-2 and V is TRBV10-3; 8 bases agree with TRBD1. This CDR3 is 14 amino acids long. Germline-derived CDR1 and CDR2 are ENHRY and SYGVKD. The V segment lost 6 bases and the J segment 6 bases; nucleotides outside the gene matches: 6. The CDR3: CAIRDRVDSGELFF. CDR3 in DNA: TGTGCCATCAGGGACAGGGTGGATTCCGGGGAGCTGTTTTTT.

This clone showed up just once. V usage is TRBV4-3 and J usage is TRBJ2-1, with TRBD2 identical over 14 bases. This CDR3 is 17 amino acids long. J was trimmed by 8 bases and V by 4 bases; bases with no gene match: 10. Per germline, CDR1 LGHNA and CDR2 YSLEER. CDR3: CASSRDPGLAGEDEQFF. Written as DNA, the CDR3 is TGCGCCAGCAGCCGAGATCCGGGACTAGCGGGAGAGGATGAGCAGTTCTTC.

The J gene is TRBJ2-5, the V gene TRBV4-1, with TRBD2 identical over 8 bases. Germline V gene sequence: CDR1 MGHRA, CDR2 YSYEKL. The CDR3 consists of 16 residues. Trimming at V came to 4 bases and at J to 4 bases, leaving 11 bases not matched to a gene. Here the CDR3 DNA reads TGCGCCAGCAGCCGATTAGCGGGGATTACTCTAGAGACCCAGTACTTC. Translation: CASSRLAGITLETQYF.